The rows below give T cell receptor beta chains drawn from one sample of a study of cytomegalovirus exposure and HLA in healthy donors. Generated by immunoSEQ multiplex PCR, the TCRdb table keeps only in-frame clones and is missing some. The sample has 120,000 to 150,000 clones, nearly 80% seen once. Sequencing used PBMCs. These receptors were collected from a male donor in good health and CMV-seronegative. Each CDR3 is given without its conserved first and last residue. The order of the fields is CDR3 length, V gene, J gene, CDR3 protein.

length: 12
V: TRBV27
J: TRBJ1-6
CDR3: ASSWETRNSPLH

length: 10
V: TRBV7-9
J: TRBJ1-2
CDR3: ASSRTGYGYT

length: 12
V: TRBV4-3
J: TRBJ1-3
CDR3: ASSQAGTGNTIY

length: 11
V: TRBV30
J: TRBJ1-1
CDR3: AWGQGANTEAF

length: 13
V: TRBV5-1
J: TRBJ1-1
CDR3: ASSSGTGVDTEAF

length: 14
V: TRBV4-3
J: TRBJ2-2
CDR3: ASSQDTGIVTGELF

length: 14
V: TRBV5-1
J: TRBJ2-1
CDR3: ASSLEVWTGGNEQF

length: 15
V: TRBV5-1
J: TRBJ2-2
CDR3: ASSFPRGQGDTGELF

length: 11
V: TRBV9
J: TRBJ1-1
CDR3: ASSRQPNTEAF

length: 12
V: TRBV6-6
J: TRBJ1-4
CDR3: ASRTREFNEKLF

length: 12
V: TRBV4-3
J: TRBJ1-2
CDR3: ASSRTGSDYGYT

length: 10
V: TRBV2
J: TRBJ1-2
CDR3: ASYEGNYGYT

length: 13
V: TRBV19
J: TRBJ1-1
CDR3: ASSIGNRGNTEAF

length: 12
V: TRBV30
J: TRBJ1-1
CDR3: AWTLKGTGGFMI

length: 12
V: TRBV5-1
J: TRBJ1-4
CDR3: ASSLAGDNEKLF

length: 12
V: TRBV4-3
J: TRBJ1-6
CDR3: ASSPDRIWTPLH

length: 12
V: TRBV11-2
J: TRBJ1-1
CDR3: ASSFLDRNTEAF

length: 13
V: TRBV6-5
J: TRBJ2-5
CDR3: ASSYTQTGGRTQY

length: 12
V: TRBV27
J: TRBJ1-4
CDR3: ASSFAGINEKLF

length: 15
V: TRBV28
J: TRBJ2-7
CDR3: ASSLGGRLNIPYEQY

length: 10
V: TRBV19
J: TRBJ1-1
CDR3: ASSLREAEAF

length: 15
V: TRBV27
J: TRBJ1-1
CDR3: ASSFTRTIPGDTEAF

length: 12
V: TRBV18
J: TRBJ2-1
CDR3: ASSEQVSYNEQF

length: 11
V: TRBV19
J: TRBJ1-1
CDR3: ASSIRQNTEAF

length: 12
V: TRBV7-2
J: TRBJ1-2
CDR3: ASSTGTFLSGYT

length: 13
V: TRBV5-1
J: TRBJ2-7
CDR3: ASNSGSFSSGEQY

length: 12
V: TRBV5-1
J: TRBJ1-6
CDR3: ASSSGTAYSPLH

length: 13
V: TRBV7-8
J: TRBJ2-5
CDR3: ASSSTRGAWETQY